This T cell receptor (beta chain) was captured in a study of metastatic and nonmetastatic thyroid tumors. Study-wide background: Across peripheral blood and tumor or nodule tissue samples taken from malignant and benign thyroid patients, the repertoires were compared with one another. Regarding the study as a whole: Reported TCR beta diversity, measured in blood and tumor, was significantly higher for malignant thyroid tumors than for benign nodules.

Only a few counts were recorded for this clone. Its antigen is unidentified. Per the original data handling: The distant-metastasis classifier for papillary thyroid cancer was built from CDR3 differences across clinicopathological groups. TCRdb re-called the PCR reads via MiXCR. It is TCRdb's table, rather than the study itself, that gives the V and J calls and clone size. Counted here are approximately 20,000 clones, approximately 20% occurring once; the ten biggest clones make up about a sixth. Thyroid surgery was performed in patients who had received no treatment beforehand. The CDR3 runs to 15 residues. CDR1 is MNHNS, CDR2 SASEGT, per germline. J was trimmed by 7 bases and V by 6 bases; bases with no gene match: 9.

Sample: tumor tissue. The chain joins TRBV6-1 to TRBJ2-1; 10 nucleotides match TRBD2. The receptor was derived from a female donor with papillary thyroid cancer or a benign thyroid nodule (not recorded which). Some clones in this sample may be carry-over from other donors' samples. DNA for the CDR3: TGTGCCAGCAGATCAAGCGGGGGGGATTCTAATGAGCAGTTCTTC. This encodes CASRSSGGDSNEQFF.